This TCR beta chain is drawn from a study of human T cells and chemical hapten exposure. At the level of the study: Across its approximately 25 weeks, the study gave patients weekly diphenylcyclopropenone doses to the scalp. The patch tests put 0.01% DPC on the skin of the upper back and were read 6 days later. TCR yields differed between samples (mainly from small differences in pooled library volume).

V was clipped by 3 bases and J by 6 bases, with 9 bases between them. The CDR3 extends over 12 amino acids. Germline lookup yields CDR1 DFQATT and CDR2 SNEGSKA (reference sequence). Indicated time point: pre-sensitization, week 0. Treatment here: therapeutic diphenylcyclopropenone sensitization with weekly scalp DPC. Overall study findings and caveats: With alopecia, donors may have immune responses unlike healthy people's.

This clonotype was counted ten times or more. Its matching antigen is unknown. In TCRdb, the RACE reads were re-called with MiXCR into one record per CDR3 protein. The sample gives a few hundred thousand distinct CDR3 sequences, around 7.7% of which show up once; 1.2% is in the top ten. Sequences were derived from whole blood, sampled in connection with sensitization to the hapten diphenylcyclopropenone (DPC). This receptor was taken from a man aged 18 to 30 with alopecia areata. Some clones in this sample may be carry-over from other donors' samples. J is TRBJ1-5 and V is TRBV20-1; D is unclear. In nucleotides, the CDR3 is TGCAGTGCTAGTCAGTTGGGTCAGCCCCAGCATTTT. This sequence encodes CSASQLGQPQHF.